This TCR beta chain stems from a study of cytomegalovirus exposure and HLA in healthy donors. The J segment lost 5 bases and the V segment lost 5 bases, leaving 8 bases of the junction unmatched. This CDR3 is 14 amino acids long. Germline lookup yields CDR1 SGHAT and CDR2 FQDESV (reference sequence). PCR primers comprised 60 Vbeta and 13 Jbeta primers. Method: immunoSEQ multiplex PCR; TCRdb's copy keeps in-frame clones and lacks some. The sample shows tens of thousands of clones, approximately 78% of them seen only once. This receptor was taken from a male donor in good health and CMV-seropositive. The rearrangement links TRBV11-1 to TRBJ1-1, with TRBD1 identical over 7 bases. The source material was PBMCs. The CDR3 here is CASSVRQGSTEAFF. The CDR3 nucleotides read TGTGCCAGCAGCGTACGACAGGGATCTACTGAAGCTTTCTTT.